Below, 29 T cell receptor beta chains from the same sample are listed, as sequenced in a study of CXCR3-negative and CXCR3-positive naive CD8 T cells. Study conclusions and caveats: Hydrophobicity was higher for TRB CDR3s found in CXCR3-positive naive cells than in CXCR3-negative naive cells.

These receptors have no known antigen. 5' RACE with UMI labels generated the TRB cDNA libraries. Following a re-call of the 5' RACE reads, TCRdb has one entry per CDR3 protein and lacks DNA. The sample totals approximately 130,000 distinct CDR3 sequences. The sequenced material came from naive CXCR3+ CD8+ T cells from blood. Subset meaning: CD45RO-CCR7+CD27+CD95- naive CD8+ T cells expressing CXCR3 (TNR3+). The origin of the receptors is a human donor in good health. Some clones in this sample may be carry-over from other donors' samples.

The chain's CDR3 is CASSLYRGENTEAFF. The V call is TRBV27, the J call TRBJ1-1; with no DNA, the TCRdb D assignment of TRBD1 cannot be verified. The CDR3 loop spans 15 amino acids. Germline values: CDR1 MNHEY, CDR2 SMNVEV (reference sequence).

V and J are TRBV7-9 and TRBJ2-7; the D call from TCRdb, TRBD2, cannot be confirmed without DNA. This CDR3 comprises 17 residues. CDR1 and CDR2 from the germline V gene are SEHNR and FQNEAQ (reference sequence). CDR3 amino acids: CASSSGSGRVSPYEQYF.

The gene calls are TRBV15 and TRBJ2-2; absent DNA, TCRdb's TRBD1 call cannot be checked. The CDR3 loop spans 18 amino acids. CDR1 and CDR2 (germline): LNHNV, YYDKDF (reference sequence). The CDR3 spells CATSTDASAPPNTGELFF.

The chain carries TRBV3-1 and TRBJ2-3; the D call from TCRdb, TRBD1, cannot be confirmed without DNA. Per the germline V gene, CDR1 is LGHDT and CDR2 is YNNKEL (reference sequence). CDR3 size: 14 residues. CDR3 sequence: CASSTGTGADTQYF.

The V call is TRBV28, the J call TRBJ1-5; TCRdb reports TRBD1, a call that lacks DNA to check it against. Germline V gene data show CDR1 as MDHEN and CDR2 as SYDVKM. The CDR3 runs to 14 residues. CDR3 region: CASRTLRGAQPQHF.

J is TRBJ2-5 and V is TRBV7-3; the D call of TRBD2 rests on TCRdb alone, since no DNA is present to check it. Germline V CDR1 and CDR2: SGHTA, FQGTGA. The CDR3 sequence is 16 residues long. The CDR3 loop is CASSLMSGGREETQYF. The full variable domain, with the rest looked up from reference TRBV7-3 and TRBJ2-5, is GAGVSQTPSNKVTEKGKYVELRCDPISGHTALYWYRQSLGQGPEFLIYFQGTGAADDSGLPNDRFFAVRPEGSVSTLKIQRTERGDSAVYLCASSLMSGGREETQYFGPGTRLLVL.

CDR3 sequence reads: CSARTGAGEAFF. The V gene is TRBV29-1, the J gene TRBJ1-1; the D call of TRBD1 rests on TCRdb alone, since no DNA is present to check it. This CDR3 is built from 12 residues. Germline-derived CDR1 and CDR2 are SQVTM and ANQGSEA.

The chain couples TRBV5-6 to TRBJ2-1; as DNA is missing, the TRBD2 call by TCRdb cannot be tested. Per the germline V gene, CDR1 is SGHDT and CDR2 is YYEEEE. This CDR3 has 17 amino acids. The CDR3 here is CASSLGLAGAPYNEQFF. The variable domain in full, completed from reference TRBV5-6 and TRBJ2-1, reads DAGVTQSPTHLIKTRGQQVTLRCSPKSGHDTVSWYQQALGQGPQFIFQYYEEEERQRGNFPDRFSGHQFPNYSSELNVNALLLGDSALYLCASSLGLAGAPYNEQFFGPGTRLTVL.

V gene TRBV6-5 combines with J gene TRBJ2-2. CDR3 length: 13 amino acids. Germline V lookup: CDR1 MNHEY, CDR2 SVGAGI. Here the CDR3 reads CASSYSRAGELFF.

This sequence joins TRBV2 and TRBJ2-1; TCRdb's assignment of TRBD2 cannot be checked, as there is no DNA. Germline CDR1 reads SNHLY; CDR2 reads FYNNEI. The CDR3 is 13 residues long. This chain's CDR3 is CASTSGSNDEQFF.

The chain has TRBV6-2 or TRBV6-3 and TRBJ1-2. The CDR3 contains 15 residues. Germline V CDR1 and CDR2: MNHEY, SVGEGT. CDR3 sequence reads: CASIGQSAPNYGYTF.

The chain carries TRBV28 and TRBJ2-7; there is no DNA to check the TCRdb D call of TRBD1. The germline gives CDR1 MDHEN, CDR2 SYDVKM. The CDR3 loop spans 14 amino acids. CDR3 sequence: CASIPGQGNYEQYF.

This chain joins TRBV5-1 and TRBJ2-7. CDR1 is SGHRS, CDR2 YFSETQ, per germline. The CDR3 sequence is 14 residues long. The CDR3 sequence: CASSATFGAYEQYF.

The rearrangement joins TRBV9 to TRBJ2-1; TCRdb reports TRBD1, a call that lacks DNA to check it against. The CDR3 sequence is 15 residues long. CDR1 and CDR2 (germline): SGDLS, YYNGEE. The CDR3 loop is CASSVAGVFYNEQFF.

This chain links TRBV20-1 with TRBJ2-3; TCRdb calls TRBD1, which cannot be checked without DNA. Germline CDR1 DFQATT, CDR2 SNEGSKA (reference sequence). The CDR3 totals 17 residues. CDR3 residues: CSARDLRTGGRLDTQYF.

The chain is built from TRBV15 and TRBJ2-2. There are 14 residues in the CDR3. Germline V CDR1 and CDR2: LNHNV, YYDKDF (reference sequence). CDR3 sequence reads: CATRGDGNTGELFF.

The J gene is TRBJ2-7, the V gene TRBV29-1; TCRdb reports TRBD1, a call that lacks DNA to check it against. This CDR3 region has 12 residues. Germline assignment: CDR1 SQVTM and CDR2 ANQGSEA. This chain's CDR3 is CSVVNGAGEQYF.

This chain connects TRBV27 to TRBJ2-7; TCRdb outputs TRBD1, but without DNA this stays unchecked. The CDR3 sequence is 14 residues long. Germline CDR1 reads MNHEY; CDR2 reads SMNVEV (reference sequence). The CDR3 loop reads CASSPFRTVYEQYF.

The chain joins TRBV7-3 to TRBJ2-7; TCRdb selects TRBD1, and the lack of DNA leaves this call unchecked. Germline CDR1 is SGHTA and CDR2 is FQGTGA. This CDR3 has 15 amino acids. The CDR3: CASPILSGGPHEQYF. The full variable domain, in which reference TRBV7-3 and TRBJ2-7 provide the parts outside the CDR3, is GAGVSQTPSNKVTEKGKYVELRCDPISGHTALYWYRQSLGQGPEFLIYFQGTGAADDSGLPNDRFFAVRPEGSVSTLKIQRTERGDSAVYLCASPILSGGPHEQYFGPGTRLTVT.

CDR3 sequence: CASSQEMSAGYEQYF. This chain joins TRBV4-3 and TRBJ2-7; there is no DNA to check the TCRdb D call of TRBD2. This CDR3 is built from 15 residues. Germline V lookup: CDR1 LGHNA, CDR2 YSLEER.

The CDR3 region is CASSRGLAGTTDTQYF. The gene calls are TRBV28 and TRBJ2-3; TCRdb outputs TRBD2, but without DNA this stays unchecked. This CDR3 has 16 amino acids. Germline CDR1 MDHEN, CDR2 SYDVKM.

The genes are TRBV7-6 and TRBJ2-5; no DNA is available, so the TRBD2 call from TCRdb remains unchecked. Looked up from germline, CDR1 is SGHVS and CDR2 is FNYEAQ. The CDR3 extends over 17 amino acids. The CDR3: CASSLLDTSRYQETQYF.

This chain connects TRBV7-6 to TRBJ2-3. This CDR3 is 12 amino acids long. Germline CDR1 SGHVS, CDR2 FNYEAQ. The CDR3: CASSQRSDTQYF.

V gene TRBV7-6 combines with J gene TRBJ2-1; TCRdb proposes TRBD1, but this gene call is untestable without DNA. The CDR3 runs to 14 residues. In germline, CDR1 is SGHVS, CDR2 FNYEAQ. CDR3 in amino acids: CASSFGTPGDEQFF.

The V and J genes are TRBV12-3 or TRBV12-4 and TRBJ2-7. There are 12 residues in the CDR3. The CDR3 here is CASSYGWYEQYF.

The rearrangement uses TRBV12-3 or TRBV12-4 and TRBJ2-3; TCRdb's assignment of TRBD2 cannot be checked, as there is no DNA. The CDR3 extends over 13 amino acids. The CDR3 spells CASSRAGGDAQYF.

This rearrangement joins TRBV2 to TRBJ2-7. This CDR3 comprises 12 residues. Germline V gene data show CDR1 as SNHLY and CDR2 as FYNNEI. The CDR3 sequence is CASSPDPGEQYF.

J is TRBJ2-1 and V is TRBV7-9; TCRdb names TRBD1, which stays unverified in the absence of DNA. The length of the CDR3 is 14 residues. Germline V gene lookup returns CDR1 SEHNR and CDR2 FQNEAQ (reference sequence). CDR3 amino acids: CASSSPPWVNEQFF.

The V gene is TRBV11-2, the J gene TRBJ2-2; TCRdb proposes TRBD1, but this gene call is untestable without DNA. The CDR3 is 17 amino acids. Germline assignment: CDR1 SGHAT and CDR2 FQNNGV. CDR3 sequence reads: CASSLGLQGAFSGELFF.